The sample holds a few counts of the clone carrying this TCR beta chain. Its target is unknown. This entry belongs to a study of post-analysis software for immune sequencing data. Broader study findings: Five TRBV segments, TRBV5-6, TRBV5-1 and TRBV20-1 among them, were found more frequent in patients than controls. When compared against controls, multiple sclerosis patients showed significantly lower normalized Chao1 diversity.

This CDR3 has 15 amino acids. V was shortened by 3 bases and J by 1 base, with 9 bases between the two germline ends. Germline CDR1 and CDR2: MNHEY and SMNVEV (reference sequence). Unique molecular identifiers tagged the TCR beta cDNA libraries. TCRdb reprocessed the PCR reads via MiXCR and lists one record per CDR3 protein. This table holds fewer than 850,000 distinct CDR3 sequences, roughly 29% found once. The sequenced sample was blood. The source of this sequence is a girl aged 5-17 years with multiple sclerosis. The rearrangement uses TRBV27 and TRBJ2-2; a weak D match, TRBD1 (5 bases). As DNA, the CDR3 is TGTGCCAGCAGTTTCGATAGGGGGAACACCGGGGAGCTGTTTTTT. It specifies CASSFDRGNTGELFF.